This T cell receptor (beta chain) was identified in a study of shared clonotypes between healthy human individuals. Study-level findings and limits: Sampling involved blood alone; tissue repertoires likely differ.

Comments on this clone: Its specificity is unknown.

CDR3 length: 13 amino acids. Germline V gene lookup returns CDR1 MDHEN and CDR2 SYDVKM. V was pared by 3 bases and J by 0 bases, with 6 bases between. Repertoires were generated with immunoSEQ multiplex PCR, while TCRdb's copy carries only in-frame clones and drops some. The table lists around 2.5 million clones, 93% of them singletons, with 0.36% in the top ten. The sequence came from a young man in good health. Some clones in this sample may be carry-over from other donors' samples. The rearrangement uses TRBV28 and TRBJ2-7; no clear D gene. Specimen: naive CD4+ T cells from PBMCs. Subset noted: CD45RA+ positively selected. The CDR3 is CASSFPVSYEQYF. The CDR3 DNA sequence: TGTGCCAGCAGTTTCCCCGTCTCCTACGAGCAGTACTTC.